This T cell receptor (beta chain) was identified during a study of T cell responses to AZD1222 COVID-19 vaccine. Per the germline V gene, CDR1 is SGHAT and CDR2 is FQNNGV. The CDR3 sequence is 15 residues long. The V end lost 1 base, the J end lost 7 bases, and 16 bases lay between the germline ends. The protocol was immunoSEQ multiplex PCR, while the TCRdb copy is restricted to in-frame clones and leaves out a portion. The table lists some 120,000 clones, 88% of them singletons. The sample in question was peripheral blood, obtained on day 0 of AZD1222 vaccination. The rearrangement links TRBV11-2 to TRBJ1-2; D remains ambiguous. The receptor comes from an adult in good health. The CDR3 reads CASSLGMDLALGYTF. For the CDR3, the DNA is TGTGCCAGCAGCTTAGGAATGGACCTCGCCCTTGGCTACACCTTC.